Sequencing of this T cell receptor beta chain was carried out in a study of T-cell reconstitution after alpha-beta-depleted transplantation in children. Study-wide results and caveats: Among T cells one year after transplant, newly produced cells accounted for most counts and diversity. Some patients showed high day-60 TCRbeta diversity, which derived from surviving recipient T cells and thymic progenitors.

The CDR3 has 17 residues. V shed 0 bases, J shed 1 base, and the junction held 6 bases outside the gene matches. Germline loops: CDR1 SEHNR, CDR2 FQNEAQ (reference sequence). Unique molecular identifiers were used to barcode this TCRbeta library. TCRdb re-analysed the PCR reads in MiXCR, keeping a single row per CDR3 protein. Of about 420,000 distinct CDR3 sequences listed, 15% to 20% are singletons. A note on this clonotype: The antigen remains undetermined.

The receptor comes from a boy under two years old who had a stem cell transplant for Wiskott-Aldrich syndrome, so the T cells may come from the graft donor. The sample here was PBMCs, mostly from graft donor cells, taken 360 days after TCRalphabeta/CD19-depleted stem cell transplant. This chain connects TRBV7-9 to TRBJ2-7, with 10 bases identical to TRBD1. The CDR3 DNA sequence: TGTGCCAGCAGCTTAGCTCTCCGGGACAGGGGTTCCTACGAGCAGTACTTC. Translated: CASSLALRDRGSYEQYF.